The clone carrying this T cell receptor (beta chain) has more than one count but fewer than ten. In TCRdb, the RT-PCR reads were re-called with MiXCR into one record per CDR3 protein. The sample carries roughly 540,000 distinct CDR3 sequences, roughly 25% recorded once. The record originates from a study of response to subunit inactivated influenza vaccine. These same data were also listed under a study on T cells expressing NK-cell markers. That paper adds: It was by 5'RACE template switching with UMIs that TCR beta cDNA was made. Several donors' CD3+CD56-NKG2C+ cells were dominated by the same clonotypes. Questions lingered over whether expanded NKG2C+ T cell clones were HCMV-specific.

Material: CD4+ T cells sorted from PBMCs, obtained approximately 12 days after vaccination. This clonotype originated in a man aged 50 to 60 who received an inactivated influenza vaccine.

The CDR3 DNA sequence: TGTGCCAGCAGTTATTCGAGGTATGGGGAACGTCCGGAGCAGTTCTTC. It yields the protein CASSYSRYGERPEQFF. V is TRBV6-2 or TRBV6-3 and J is TRBJ2-1, with unresolved D. Germline V CDR1 and CDR2: MNHEY, SVGEGT. This CDR3 comprises 16 residues. With 3 bases removed from V and 10 bases from J, the gap between germline ends came to 22 bases.